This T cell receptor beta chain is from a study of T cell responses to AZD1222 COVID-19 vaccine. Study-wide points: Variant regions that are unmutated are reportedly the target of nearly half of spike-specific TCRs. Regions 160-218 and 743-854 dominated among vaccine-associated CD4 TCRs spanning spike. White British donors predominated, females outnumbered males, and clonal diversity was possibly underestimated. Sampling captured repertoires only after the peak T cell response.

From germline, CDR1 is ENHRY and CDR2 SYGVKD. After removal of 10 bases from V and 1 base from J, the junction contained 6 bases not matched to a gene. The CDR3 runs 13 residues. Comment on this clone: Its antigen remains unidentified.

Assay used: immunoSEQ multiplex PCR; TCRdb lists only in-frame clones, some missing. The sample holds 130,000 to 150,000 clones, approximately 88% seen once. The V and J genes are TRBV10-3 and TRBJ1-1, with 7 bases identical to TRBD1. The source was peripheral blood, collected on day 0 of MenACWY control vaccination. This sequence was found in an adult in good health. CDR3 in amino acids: CATQGSGNTEAFF. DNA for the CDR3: TGTGCCACACAGGGGTCCGGGAACACTGAAGCTTTCTTT.